This T cell receptor beta chain was identified during a study of regulatory T cells in long-lasting Graves disease (dated by TCRdb to the early 2020s). Study-level background: Persistent Graves' disease was defined as persistently positive TSH receptor autoantibodies together with antithyroid drug treatment for over 5 years. Peripheral blood TCR sequencing and RNA sequencing compared persistent Graves' disease patients with newly diagnosed Graves' disease patients. The study took place in China and was registered as a clinical trial. A total of 35 or so samples were covered by TCR sequencing, comprising approximately 13 persistent and roughly 20 newly diagnosed Graves' disease patients. Persistent Graves' disease patients in the clinical cohort had taken antithyroid drugs for 9.5 to 13 years on average.

What the authors observed across the whole study: The authors noted that the small sample size was a limitation that may lower accuracy. Only peripheral blood was studied, because thyroid tissue, the primary lesion, was inaccessible. Compared with newly diagnosed patients, patients with persistent Graves' disease had lower TCR Shannon entropy and fewer highly expanded clones, which suggests clonal expansion. Patients with persistent disease shared more public clonotypes (about 2,900) than newly diagnosed patients did (around 930). Sequencing and analysis were restricted to the TCR beta chain.

Library method: multiplex PCR. The data were produced on an Illumina HiSeq 4000. CDR3 regions were amplified by Arm-PCR with iRepertoire HTBI primers to construct TCR beta libraries. PCR products were gel purified before sequencing. The source study handled its data this way. Gene usage analysis of CDR3 amino acid clonotypes relied on the 60 to 65 TRBV and about 15 TRBJ segments identified across samples. COPE and FqMerger were used to merge the filtered high-quality paired reads into contigs. BLAST was used to align contigs to IMGT TRBV, TRBD and TRBJ reference genes, with CDR3 defined following IMGT. Any clonotype with a frequency above 0.1% was counted as a highly expanded clone. Repertoire diversity was measured by Shannon entropy, and V-J evenness by the Gini coefficient. A clonotype was considered public if more than one individual shared it. In TCRdb, the public reads were trimmed at Q25 with fastp and aligned with MiXCR, with productive beta chains retained. CDR3 protein sequences are deduplicated, and each keeps its most common genes and DNA. The V and J calls and clone size are TCRdb's, not the authors'. The sample data list about 290,000 distinct CDR3 sequences, and around a fifth of these were observed just once. In total, the top ten clones hold around three fifths of the sample.

The label giving this sample's time point can be read as: persistent/refractory GD, antithyroid drugs over 5 years with positive TRAb. RNA was extracted from PBMCs in TRIzol for both TCR sequencing and RNA sequencing. The diagnosis of Graves' disease followed American Thyroid Association guidelines. Patients were recruited from an endocrinology department in Xi'an, China. Each patient gave 9 to 10 milliliters of peripheral blood, collected in an EDTA anticoagulant tube. Ficoll Paque Plus density gradient separation was used to isolate PBMCs, and no additional T cell sorting was done. An Agilent 2100 Bioanalyzer and agarose gel were used to check RNA quality, and a NanoDrop 2000 was used to measure RNA concentration. This clonotype was counted ten times or more. Its specific antigen is unknown. Within one base of it there is no much larger clone, and no base qualities were kept. The input for sequencing was peripheral blood mononuclear cells (PBMCs), taken when the disease was refractory, from a patient treated with antithyroid drugs. The sequence derives from a female donor with Graves disease.

Here is the DNA: TGTGCCAGCAGCTTCACAGGGGTAATCTATGGCTACACCTTC. The encoded protein is CASSFTGVIYGYTF. The chain was built from TRBV5-6 and TRBJ1-2, with 7 junctional bases fitting TRBD1. Taken from the germline V gene, the CDR1 and CDR2 loops are SGHDT and YYEEEE. Inclusive of the bounding cysteine and phenylalanine, the CDR3 is 14 residues long. Here the CDR3 DNA is all that survives: 42 bases in frame from base 1. From V the trimming removes 2 bases and from J it removes 4 bases, while the gene matches leave 5 bases of the junction unaccounted for.